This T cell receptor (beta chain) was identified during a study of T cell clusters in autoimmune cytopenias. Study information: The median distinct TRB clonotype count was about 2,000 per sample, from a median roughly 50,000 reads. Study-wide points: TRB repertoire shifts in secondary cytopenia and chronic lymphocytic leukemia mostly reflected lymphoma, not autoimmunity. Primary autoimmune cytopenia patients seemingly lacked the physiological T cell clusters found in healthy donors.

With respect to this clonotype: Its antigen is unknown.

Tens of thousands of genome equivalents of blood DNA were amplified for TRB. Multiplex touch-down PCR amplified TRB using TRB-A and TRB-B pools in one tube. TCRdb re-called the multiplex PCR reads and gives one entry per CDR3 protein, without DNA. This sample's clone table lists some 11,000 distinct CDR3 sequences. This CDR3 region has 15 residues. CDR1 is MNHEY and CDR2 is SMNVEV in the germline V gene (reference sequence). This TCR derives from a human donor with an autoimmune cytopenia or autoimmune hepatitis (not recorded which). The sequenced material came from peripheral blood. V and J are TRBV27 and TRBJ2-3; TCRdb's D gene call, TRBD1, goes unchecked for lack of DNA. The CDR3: CASSSGTALTDTQYF.